This T cell receptor (beta chain) originates from a study of cytomegalovirus exposure and HLA in healthy donors. Overall study results and limits: In an earlier analysis, about 87% or about 30%: the productive usage of most TCR beta V segments.

The V gene end was trimmed by 4 bases and the J gene end by 4 bases; junction bases not matched to a gene: 11. The CDR3 sequence is 16 residues long. CDR1 is SGHDT and CDR2 is YYEEEE in the germline V gene. The PCR had 60 Vbeta and 13 Jbeta primers. Sequencing was performed with immunoSEQ multiplex PCR; in TCRdb, only in-frame clones are kept and a portion is missing. The profile covers around 140,000 clones, with 60% to 80% appearing a single time and roughly 1% taken by the ten largest. Comment on this clone: Its antigen remains unknown.

The sequenced sample was PBMCs. This receptor was taken from a woman aged 60 to 75 in good health and CMV-seronegative. The chain links TRBV5-6 to TRBJ1-1, with TRBD1 identical over 9 bases. The CDR3 sequence: CASSRDRVQLGTEAFF. The CDR3 bases are TGTGCCAGCAGCCGGGACAGGGTCCAACTCGGCACTGAAGCTTTCTTT.